This T cell receptor (beta chain) was sequenced in a study of T-cell memory formation after mild COVID-19. CDR1 MNHEY and CDR2 SVGAGI come from the germline V gene. The CDR3 length is 16 residues. V was shortened by 4 bases and J by 0 bases, with 13 bases between the two germline ends. TCRdb re-called the 5' RACE reads with MiXCR, one entry per CDR3 protein. The sample carries a few hundred thousand distinct CDR3 sequences, nearly 25% recorded once. The V call is TRBV6-5, the J call TRBJ2-1; D assignment may be TRBD1 or TRBD2 (6 bases each). The specimen sequenced was PBMCs or a T cell subset sorted from them (not recorded which). The clonotype comes from an adult woman who had mild COVID-19 (a few samples of this study predate the infection). Cell type and time point are not known. CDR3 residues: CASSWAGGFSYNEQFF. The CDR3 DNA sequence: TGTGCCAGCAGTTGGGCCGGGGGCTTCTCCTACAATGAGCAGTTCTTC.